This record looks at one T cell receptor beta chain sequence and its context. The data belong to a study of OX40 agonist ivuxolimab in advanced cancers. Turning to the study itself: Patients receiving dose escalation had hepatocellular carcinoma, melanoma, renal cell or head and neck cancer.

The germline V gene encodes CDR1 KGHSH and CDR2 LQKENI. The CDR3 runs 13 residues. V shed 6 bases and J 7 bases; nucleotides not matched to a gene: 9. Sequencing was performed with immunoSEQ multiplex PCR; in TCRdb, only in-frame clones are kept and a portion is missing. The data hold about 96,000 clones, with about nine tenths observed a single time. Sequencing was performed on CD4+ or CD8+ T cells sorted from blood, taken in a trial of the OX40 agonist ivuxolimab. The chain joins TRBV18 to TRBJ2-7, with 7 bases matching TRBD1. This receptor was obtained from an adult with an advanced solid tumor such as melanoma, head and neck, liver or kidney cancer. The CDR3 spells CASSPGQQREQYF. CDR3 nucleotides: TGTGCCAGCTCCCCGGGACAGCAGAGAGAGCAGTACTTC.